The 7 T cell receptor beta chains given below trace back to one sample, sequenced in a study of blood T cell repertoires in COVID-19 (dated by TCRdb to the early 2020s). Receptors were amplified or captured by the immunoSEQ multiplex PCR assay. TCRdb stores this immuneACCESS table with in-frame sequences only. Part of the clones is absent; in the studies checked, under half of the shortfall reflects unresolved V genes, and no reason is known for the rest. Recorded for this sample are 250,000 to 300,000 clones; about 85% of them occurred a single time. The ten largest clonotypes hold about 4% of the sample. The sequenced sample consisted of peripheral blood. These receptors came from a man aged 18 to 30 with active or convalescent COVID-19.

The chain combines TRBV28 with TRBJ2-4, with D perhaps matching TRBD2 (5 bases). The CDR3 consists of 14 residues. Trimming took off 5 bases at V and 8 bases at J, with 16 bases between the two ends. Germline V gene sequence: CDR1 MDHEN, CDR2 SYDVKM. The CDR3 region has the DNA TGTGCCAGCAGTCTATCGCTCGGGATGGACATTCAGTACTTC. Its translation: CASSLSLGMDIQYF.

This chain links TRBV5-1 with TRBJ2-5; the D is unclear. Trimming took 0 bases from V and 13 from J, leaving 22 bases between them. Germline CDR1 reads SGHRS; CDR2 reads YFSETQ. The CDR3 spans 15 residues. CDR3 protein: CASSLDVAEHGPPYF. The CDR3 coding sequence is TGCGCCAGCAGCTTGGATGTGGCGGAACACGGTCCTCCGTACTTC.

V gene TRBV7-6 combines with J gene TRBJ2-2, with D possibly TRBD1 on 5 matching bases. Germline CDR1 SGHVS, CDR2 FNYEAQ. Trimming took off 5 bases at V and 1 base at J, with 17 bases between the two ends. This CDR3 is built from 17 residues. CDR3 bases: TGTGCCAGCAGCCAAAGGAGACAGATTCTGAACACCGGGGAGCTGTTTTTT. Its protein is CASSQRRQILNTGELFF.

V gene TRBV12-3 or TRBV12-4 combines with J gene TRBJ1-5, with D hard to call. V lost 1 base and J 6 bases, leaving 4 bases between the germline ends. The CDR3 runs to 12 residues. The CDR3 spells CASSLGGQPQHF. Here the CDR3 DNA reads TGTGCCAGCAGTTTAGGAGGTCAGCCCCAGCATTTT.

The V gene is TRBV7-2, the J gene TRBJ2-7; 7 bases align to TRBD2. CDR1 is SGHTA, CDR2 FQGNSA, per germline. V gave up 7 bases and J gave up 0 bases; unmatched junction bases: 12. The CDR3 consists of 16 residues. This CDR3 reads CASTLMIAGSSYEQYF. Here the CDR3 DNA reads TGTGCCAGCACCCTAATGATAGCGGGCAGCTCCTACGAGCAGTACTTC.

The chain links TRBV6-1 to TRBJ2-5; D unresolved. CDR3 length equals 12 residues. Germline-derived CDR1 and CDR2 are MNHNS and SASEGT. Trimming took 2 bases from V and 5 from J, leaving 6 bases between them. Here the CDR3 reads CASSETGETQYF. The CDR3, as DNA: TGTGCCAGCAGTGAAACCGGGGAGACCCAGTACTTC.

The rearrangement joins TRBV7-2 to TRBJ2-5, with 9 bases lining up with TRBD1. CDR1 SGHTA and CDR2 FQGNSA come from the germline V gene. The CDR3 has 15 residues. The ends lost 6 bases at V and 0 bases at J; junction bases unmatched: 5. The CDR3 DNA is TGTGCCAGCAGGGAACAGGGGGCGTACCAAGAGACCCAGTACTTC. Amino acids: CASREQGAYQETQYF.